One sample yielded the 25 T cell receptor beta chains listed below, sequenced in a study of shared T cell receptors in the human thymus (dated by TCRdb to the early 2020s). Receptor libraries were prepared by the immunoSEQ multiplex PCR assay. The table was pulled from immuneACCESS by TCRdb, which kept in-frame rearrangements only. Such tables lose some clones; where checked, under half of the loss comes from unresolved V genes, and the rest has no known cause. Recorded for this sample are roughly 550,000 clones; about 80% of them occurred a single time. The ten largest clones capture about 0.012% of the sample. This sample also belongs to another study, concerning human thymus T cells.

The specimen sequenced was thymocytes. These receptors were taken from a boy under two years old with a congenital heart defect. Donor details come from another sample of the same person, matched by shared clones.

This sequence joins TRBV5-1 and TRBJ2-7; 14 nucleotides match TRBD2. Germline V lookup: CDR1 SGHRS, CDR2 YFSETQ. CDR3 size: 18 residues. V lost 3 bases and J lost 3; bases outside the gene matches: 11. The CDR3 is CASSYGTSGSGSLYEQYF. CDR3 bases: TGCGCCAGCAGCTATGGGACTAGCGGGAGTGGGTCCCTCTACGAGCAGTACTTC.

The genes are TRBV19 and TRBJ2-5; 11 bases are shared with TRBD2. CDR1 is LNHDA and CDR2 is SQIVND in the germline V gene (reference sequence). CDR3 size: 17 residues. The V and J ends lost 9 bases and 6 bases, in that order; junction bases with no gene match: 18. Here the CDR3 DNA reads TGTGCCAGCACCGGGACTAGCGGCCCGACGGGCCTGAAGACCCAGTACTTC. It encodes CASTGTSGPTGLKTQYF. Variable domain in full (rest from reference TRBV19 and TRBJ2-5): DGGITQSPKYLFRKEGQNVTLSCEQNLNHDAMYWYRQDPGQGLRLIYYSQIVNDFQKGDIAEGYSVSREKKESFPLTVTSAQKNPTAFYLCASTGTSGPTGLKTQYFGPGTRLLVL.

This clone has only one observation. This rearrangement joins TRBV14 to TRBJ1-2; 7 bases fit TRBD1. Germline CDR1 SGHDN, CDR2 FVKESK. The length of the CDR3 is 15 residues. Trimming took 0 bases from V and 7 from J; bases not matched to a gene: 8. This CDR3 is CASSQERQGGPGYTF. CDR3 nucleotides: TGTGCCAGCAGCCAAGAGCGACAGGGCGGCCCTGGCTACACCTTC.

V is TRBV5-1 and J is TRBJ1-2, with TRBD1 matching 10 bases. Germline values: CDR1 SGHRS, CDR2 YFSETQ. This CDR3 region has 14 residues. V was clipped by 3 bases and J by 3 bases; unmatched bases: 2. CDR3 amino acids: CASSSTGGYYGYTF. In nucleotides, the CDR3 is TGCGCCAGCAGCTCGACAGGGGGCTACTATGGCTACACCTTC.

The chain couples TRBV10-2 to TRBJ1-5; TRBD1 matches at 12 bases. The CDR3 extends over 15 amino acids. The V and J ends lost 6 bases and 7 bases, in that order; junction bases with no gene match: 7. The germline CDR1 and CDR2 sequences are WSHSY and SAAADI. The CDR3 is CASSSGTGGWQPQHF. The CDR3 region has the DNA TGCGCCAGCAGCTCCGGGACAGGGGGCTGGCAGCCCCAGCATTTT.

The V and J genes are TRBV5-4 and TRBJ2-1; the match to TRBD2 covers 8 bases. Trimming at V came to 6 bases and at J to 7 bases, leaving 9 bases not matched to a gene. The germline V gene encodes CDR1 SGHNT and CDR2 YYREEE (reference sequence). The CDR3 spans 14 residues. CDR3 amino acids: CASTLERERNEQFF. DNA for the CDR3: TGTGCCAGCACCCTAGAGCGGGAGCGGAATGAGCAGTTCTTC.

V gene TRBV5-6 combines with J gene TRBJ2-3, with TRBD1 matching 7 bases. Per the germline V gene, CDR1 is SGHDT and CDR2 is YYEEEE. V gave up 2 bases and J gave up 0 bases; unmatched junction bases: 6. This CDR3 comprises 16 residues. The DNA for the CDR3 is TGTGCCAGCAGCTTAACCGGGACAGCTAGCACAGATACGCAGTATTTT. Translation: CASSLTGTASTDTQYF.

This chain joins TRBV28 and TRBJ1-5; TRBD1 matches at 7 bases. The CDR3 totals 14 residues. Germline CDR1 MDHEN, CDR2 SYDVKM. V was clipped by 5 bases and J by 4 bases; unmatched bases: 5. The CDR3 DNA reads TGTGCCAGCAGTCCTCAACAGGGGAATCAGCCCCAGCATTTT. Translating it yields CASSPQQGNQPQHF. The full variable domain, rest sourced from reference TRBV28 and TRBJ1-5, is DVKVTQSSRYLVKRTGEKVFLECVQDMDHENMFWYRQDPGLGLRLIYFSYDVKMKEKGDIPEGYSVSREKKERFSLILESASTNQTSMYLCASSPQQGNQPQHFGDGTRLSIL.

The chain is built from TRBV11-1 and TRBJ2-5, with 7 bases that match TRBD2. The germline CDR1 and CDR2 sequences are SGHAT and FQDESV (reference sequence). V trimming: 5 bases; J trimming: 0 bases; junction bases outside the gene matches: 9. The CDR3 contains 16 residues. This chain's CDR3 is CASSASGGDYQETQYF. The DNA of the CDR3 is TGTGCCAGCAGCGCGTCGGGGGGTGATTACCAAGAGACCCAGTACTTC. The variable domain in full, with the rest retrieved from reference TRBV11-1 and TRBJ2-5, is EAEVAQSPRYKITEKSQAVAFWCDPISGHATLYWYRQILGQGPELLVQFQDESVVDDSQLPKDRFSAERLKGVDSTLKIQPAELGDSAMYLCASSASGGDYQETQYFGPGTRLLVL.

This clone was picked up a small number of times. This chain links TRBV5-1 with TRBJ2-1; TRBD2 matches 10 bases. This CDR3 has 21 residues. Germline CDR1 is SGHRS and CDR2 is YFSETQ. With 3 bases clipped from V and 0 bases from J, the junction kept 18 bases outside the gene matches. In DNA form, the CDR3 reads TGCGCCAGCAGCTCGGATAGACTAGCGGGCGAGAGGAGCTACTCCTACAATGAGCAGTTCTTC. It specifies CASSSDRLAGERSYSYNEQFF.

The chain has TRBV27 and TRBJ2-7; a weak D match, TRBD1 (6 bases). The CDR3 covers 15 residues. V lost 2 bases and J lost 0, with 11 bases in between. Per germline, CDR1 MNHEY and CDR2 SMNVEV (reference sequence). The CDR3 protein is CASSLNRASSYEQYF. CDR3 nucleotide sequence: TGTGCCAGCAGTTTAAACAGGGCCAGCTCCTACGAGCAGTACTTC.

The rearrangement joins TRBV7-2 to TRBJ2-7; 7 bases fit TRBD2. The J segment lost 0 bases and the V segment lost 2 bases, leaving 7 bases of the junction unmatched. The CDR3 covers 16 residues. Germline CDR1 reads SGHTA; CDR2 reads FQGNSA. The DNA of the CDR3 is TGTGCCAGCAGCTTAAGGCCGGGGGGAAGCTCCTACGAGCAGTACTTC. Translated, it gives CASSLRPGGSSYEQYF. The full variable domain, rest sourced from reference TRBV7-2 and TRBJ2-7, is GAGVSQSPSNKVTEKGKDVELRCDPISGHTALYWYRQSLGQGLEFLIYFQGNSAPDKSGLPSDRFSAERTGGSVSTLTIQRTQQEDSAVYLCASSLRPGGSSYEQYFGPGTRLTVT.

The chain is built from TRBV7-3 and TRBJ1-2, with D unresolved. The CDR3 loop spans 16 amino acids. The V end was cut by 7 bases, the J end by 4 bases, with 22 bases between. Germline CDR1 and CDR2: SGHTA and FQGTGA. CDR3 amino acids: CASTPSPSPPPYGYTF. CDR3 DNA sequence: TGTGCCAGCACCCCTTCACCGAGCCCTCCCCCCTATGGCTACACCTTC.

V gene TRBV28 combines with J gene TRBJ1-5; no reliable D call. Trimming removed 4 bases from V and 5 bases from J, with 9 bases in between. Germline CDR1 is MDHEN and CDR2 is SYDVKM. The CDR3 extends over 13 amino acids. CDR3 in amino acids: CASSWRRHQPQHF. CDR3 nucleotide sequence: TGTGCCAGCAGTTGGCGGCGGCATCAGCCCCAGCATTTT.

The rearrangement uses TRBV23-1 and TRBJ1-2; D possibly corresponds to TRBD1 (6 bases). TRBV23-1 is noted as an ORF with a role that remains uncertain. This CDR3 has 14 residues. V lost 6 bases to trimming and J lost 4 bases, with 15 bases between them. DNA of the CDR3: TGCGCCAGCAGCCGGGGCGGACAGTCCTATGGCTACACCTTC. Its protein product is CASSRGGQSYGYTF.

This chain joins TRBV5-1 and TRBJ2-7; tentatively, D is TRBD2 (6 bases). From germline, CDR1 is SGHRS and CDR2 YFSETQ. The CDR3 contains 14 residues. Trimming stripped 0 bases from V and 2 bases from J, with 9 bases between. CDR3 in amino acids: CASSLAGLTYEQYF. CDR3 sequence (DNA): TGCGCCAGCAGCTTGGCGGGACTTACCTACGAGCAGTACTTC.

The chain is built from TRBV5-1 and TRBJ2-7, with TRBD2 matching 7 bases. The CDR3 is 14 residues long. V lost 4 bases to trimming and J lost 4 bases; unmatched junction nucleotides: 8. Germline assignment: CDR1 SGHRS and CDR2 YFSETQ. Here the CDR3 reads CASSPTPGGYEQYF. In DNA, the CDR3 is TGCGCCAGCAGCCCGACCCCGGGGGGTTACGAGCAGTACTTC.

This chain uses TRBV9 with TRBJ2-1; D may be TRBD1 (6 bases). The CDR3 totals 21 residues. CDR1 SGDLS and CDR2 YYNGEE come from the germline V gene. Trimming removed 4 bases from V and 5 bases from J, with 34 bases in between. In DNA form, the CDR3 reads TGTGCCAGCAGCTCACCCAGGGGACCGCCACCAAACAAAAGATACAACAATGAGCAGTTCTTC. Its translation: CASSSPRGPPPNKRYNNEQFF.

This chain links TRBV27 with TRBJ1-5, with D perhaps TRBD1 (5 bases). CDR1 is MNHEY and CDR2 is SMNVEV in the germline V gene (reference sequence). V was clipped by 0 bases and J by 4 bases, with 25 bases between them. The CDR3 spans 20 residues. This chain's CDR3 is CASSLSGGWKGQPRNQPQHF. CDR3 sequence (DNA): TGTGCCAGCAGTTTATCTGGGGGGTGGAAGGGGCAGCCTCGAAATCAGCCCCAGCATTTT.

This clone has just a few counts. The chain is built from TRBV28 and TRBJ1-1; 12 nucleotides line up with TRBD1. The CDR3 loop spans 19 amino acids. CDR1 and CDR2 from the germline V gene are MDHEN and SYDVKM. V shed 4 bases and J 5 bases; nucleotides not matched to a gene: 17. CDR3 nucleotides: TGTGCCAGCAGTTCGACCCCGGGACAGGGGGCCAGGACCGAGACTGAAGCTTTCTTT. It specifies CASSSTPGQGARTETEAFF. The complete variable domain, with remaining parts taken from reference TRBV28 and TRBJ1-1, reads DVKVTQSSRYLVKRTGEKVFLECVQDMDHENMFWYRQDPGLGLRLIYFSYDVKMKEKGDIPEGYSVSREKKERFSLILESASTNQTSMYLCASSSTPGQGARTETEAFFGQGTRLTVV.

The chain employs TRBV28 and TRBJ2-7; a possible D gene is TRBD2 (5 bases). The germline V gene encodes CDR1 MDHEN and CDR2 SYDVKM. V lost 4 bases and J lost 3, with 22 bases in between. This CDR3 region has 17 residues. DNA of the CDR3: TGTGCCAGCAGTTCCGGTCTCATCCGGGAACCCGACTACGAGCAGTACTTC. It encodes CASSSGLIREPDYEQYF.

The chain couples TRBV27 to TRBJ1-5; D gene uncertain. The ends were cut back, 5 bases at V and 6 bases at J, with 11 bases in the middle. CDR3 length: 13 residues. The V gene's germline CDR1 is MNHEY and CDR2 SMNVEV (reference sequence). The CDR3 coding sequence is TGTGCCAGCAGTACTACGAGGGTTCAGCCCCAGCATTTT. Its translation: CASSTTRVQPQHF.

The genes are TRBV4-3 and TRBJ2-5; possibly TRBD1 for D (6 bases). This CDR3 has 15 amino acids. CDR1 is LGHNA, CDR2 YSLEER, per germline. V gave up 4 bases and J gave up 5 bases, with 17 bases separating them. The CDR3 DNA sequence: TGCGCCAGCAGCCGAAACACAGGGAAAAACGAGACCCAGTACTTC. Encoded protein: CASSRNTGKNETQYF.

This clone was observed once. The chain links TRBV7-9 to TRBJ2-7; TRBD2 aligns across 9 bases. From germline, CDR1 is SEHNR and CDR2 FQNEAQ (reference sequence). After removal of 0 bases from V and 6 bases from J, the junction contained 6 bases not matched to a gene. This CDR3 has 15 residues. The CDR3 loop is CASSLAGTSLGEQYF. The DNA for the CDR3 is TGTGCCAGCAGCTTAGCCGGGACTAGCCTGGGCGAGCAGTACTTC. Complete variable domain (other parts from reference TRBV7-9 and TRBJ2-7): DTGVSQNPRHKITKRGQNVTFRCDPISEHNRLYWYRQTLGQGPEFLTYFQNEAQLEKSRLLSDRFSAERPKGSFSTLEIQRTEQGDSAMYLCASSLAGTSLGEQYFGPGTRLTVT.

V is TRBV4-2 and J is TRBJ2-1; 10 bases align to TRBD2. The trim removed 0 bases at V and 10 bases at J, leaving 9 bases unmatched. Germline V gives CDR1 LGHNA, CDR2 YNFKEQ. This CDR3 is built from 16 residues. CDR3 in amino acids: CASSQDIAGGHREQFF. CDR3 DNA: TGTGCCAGCAGCCAAGATATAGCGGGAGGCCACAGGGAGCAGTTCTTC.